A selection of T cell receptor beta chains follows, all from one sample in a study of CXCR3-negative and CXCR3-positive naive CD8 T cells. TCRdb reprocessed the 5' RACE reads and keeps a single row for each CDR3 protein, giving no DNA. The repertoire table contains tens of thousands of distinct CDR3 sequences. Sequenced sample: naive CXCR3- CD8+ T cells from blood. Source of these receptors: a human donor in good health. Some clones in this sample may be carry-over from other donors' samples. Each CDR3 is given with its conserved first and last residue. The order of the fields is J gene, V gene, CDR3 protein.

TRBJ1-1 | TRBV20-1 | CSAGQGAVTEAFF
TRBJ1-6 | TRBV4-3 | CASSPARTENSPLHF
TRBJ1-2 | TRBV30 | CAWGITGDYGYTF
TRBJ2-1 | TRBV4-3 | CASSHNSGEDEQFF
TRBJ2-7 | TRBV29-1 | CSVESGTYEQYF
TRBJ2-2 | TRBV7-6 | CASSFGPGTGELFF
TRBJ2-7 | TRBV28 | CASSFQGSYEQYF
TRBJ2-1 | TRBV29-1 | CSVDTSDNEQFF
TRBJ2-1 | TRBV5-1 | CASNPEGGDEQFF
TRBJ2-3 | TRBV5-4 | CASSLGTTTDTQYF